Following are 11 T cell receptor beta chains from one sample sequenced in a study of tumor-infiltrating lymphocytes in localized non-small cell lung cancer. Repertoires were generated with immunoSEQ multiplex PCR, while TCRdb's copy carries only in-frame clones and drops some. The repertoire consists of about 13,000 clones, with about four fifths occurring once and the leading ten covering around 13%. Sequencing used lung tumor tissue. The receptors here all came from a human donor with non-small cell lung cancer.

This clone has only one observation. The J gene is TRBJ2-1, the V gene TRBV20-1; no definite D call. Trimming removed 6 bases at V and 2 bases at J, with 5 bases between. The CDR3 sequence is 11 residues long. CDR1 and CDR2 from the germline V gene are DFQATT and SNEGSKA (reference sequence). This CDR3 reads CSAHAYNEQFF. CDR3 DNA sequence: TGCAGTGCCCATGCCTACAATGAGCAGTTCTTC.

By sample share, this clone is medium-sized. This sequence joins TRBV5-1 and TRBJ1-3, with 12 bases fitting TRBD1. V gave up 3 bases and J gave up 4 bases; unmatched junction bases: 5. Per the germline V gene, CDR1 is SGHRS and CDR2 is YFSETQ. The CDR3 is 16 residues long. The CDR3 loop is CASSYGTGGFGNTIYF. The CDR3 region has the DNA TGCGCCAGCAGCTACGGGACAGGGGGCTTCGGAAACACCATATATTTT. The variable domain in full, completed from reference TRBV5-1 and TRBJ1-3, reads KAGVTQTPRYLIKTRGQQVTLSCSPISGHRSVSWYQQTPGQGLQFLFEYFSETQRNKGNFPGRFSGRQFSNSRSEMNVSTLELGDSALYLCASSYGTGGFGNTIYFGEGSWLTVV.

The V and J genes are TRBV4-3 and TRBJ1-5; D is unresolved. Germline V gene data show CDR1 as LGHNA and CDR2 as YSLEER. V was cut by 1 base and J by 5 bases, with 6 bases left in between. There are 13 residues in the CDR3. This chain's CDR3 is CASSQVMDQPQHF. The CDR3 DNA reads TGCGCCAGCAGCCAAGTGATGGATCAGCCCCAGCATTTT.

The CDR3 sequence is CASSRELAGVLNEQFF. In DNA, the CDR3 is TGTGCCAGCAGTCGAGAACTAGCGGGAGTTCTCAATGAGCAGTTCTTC. The V gene is TRBV5-4, the J gene TRBJ2-1; TRBD2 matches 11 bases. Per the germline V gene, CDR1 is SGHNT and CDR2 is YYREEE (reference sequence). The CDR3 length is 16 residues. Unmatched junction bases numbered 10, after V lost 5 bases and J lost 6 bases.

The chain couples TRBV15 to TRBJ1-1; no definite D call. The ends were cut back, 4 bases at V and 1 base at J, with 10 bases in the middle. Germline V CDR1 and CDR2: LNHNV, YYDKDF (reference sequence). This CDR3 contains 14 residues. The chain's CDR3 is CATSKRTQNTEAFF. CDR3 DNA: TGTGCCACCAGCAAGCGGACGCAGAACACTGAAGCTTTCTTT.

V gene TRBV5-1 combines with J gene TRBJ2-3; TRBD2 is a possible D gene (5 bases). Germline CDR1 is SGHRS and CDR2 is YFSETQ. Trimming took off 6 bases at V and 5 bases at J, with 19 bases between the two ends. The CDR3 length is 15 residues. The CDR3, as DNA: TGCGCCAGCAACCTCCGGGGTGACTTGGGAGATACGCAGTATTTT. Translated, it gives CASNLRGDLGDTQYF.

This chain links TRBV2 with TRBJ2-7; D uncertain. Germline CDR1 reads SNHLY; CDR2 reads FYNNEI. V gave up 5 bases and J gave up 2 bases, with 7 bases separating them. This CDR3 region has 12 residues. The CDR3 bases are TGTGCCAGCAGTCCGGTGGCCTACGAGCAGTACTTC. Residues: CASSPVAYEQYF.

Details on this clone: Relative to the germline gene, one junction end is altered; a read error may explain this. This chain joins TRBV2 and TRBJ1-5, with 8 positions matching TRBD1. The CDR3 is made up of 17 amino acids. Germline V gives CDR1 SNHLY, CDR2 FYNNEI. The CDR3 protein is CASSKAGDRLSNQPQHF. Here the CDR3 DNA reads TGTGCCAGCAGTAAAGCGGGGGACAGGCTAAGCAATCAGCCCCAGCATTTT.

The V call is TRBV5-8, the J call TRBJ2-5; D may match TRBD1 or TRBD2 (5 bases each). Trimming stripped 4 bases from V and 0 bases from J, with 16 bases between. Germline CDR1 reads SGHTS; CDR2 reads YDEGEE. This CDR3 comprises 16 residues. CDR3 nucleotide sequence: TGTGCCAGCAGCCCCAAGAGGGGCCCGTACCAAGAGACCCAGTACTTC. Its translation is CASSPKRGPYQETQYF.

V usage is TRBV2 and J usage is TRBJ2-7; 7 nucleotides agree with TRBD1. The CDR3 extends over 14 amino acids. The junction had 8 bases not matched to a gene; V was cut back by 6 bases and J by 3 bases. Germline V lookup: CDR1 SNHLY, CDR2 FYNNEI. CDR3 sequence reads: CASSAPGQIYEQYF. The CDR3 DNA is TGTGCCAGCAGCGCCCCGGGACAGATCTACGAGCAGTACTTC.

V gene TRBV18 combines with J gene TRBJ1-1; D is uncertain. Germline V gene data show CDR1 as KGHSH and CDR2 as LQKENI. There are 13 residues in the CDR3. V was pared by 4 bases and J by 1 base, with 7 bases between. For the CDR3, the DNA is TGTGCCAGCTCACTACAGCAGAACACTGAAGCTTTCTTT. Translating it yields CASSLQQNTEAFF.